This T cell receptor beta chain emerged from a study of metastatic and nonmetastatic thyroid tumors. This clone was detected many times. Thyroid surgery was preceded by no treatment in any patient. The CDR3 contains 14 residues. V lost 0 bases, J lost 4 bases, and 10 bases lay in between. Per the germline V gene, CDR1 is SGHRS and CDR2 is YFSETQ. As originally analysed: Building a distant-metastasis classifier for papillary thyroid cancer drew on CDR3 differences across clinicopathological groups. TCRdb re-analyzed the PCR reads through MiXCR. The V and J calls shown here were made by TCRdb, not taken from the authors' results. The sample has about 27,000 clones; 16% are singletons.

This chain uses TRBV5-1 with TRBJ1-2; D might be TRBD1 (5 bases). The clonotype was recovered from a male donor with papillary thyroid cancer or a benign thyroid nodule (not recorded which). Some clones in this sample may be carry-over from other donors' samples. The sample was blood. The CDR3 sequence: CASSLGDSAYGYTF. In DNA, the CDR3 is TGCGCCAGCAGCTTGGGGGACTCAGCCTATGGCTACACCTTC.